These 30 T cell receptor beta chains were sequenced from one sample in a study of T cell repertoires in cytomegalovirus infection (dated by TCRdb to between 2018 and 2020). Sequenced on an Illumina HiSeq 1500. In TCRdb, the public reads were trimmed at Q25 with fastp and aligned with MiXCR, with productive beta chains retained. CDR3 protein duplicates are merged, each entry listing the most common genes and DNA. For this sample the table gives 150,000 to 200,000 distinct CDR3 sequences, of which 8% to 10% were detected only once. Roughly 5% of the sample goes to the ten largest clones. Sequencing was done on a sample of PBMCs. Receptors originate from a human donor in good health (CMV status not recorded). Some clones in this sample may be carry-over from other donors' samples.

This chain uses TRBV10-3 with TRBJ1-1, with no clear D. V was pared by 8 bases and J by 3 bases, with 13 bases between. Per germline, CDR1 ENHRY and CDR2 SYGVKD. This CDR3 has 13 amino acids. The CDR3 loop is CAIRNIGDTEAFF. The CDR3 nucleotides read TGTGCCATCCGTAATATTGGGGACACTGAAGCTTTCTTT.

The CDR3 spells CASSLRGNQETQYF. As DNA, the CDR3 is TGTGCCAGCAGTCTCAGGGGGAACCAAGAGACCCAGTACTTC. V usage is TRBV28 and J usage is TRBJ2-5, with 7 bases fitting TRBD1. There are 14 residues in the CDR3. The V gene's germline CDR1 is MDHEN and CDR2 SYDVKM. The junction had 3 bases not matched to a gene; V was cut back by 5 bases and J by 0 bases.

The chain recombines TRBV6-8 with TRBJ2-1; no definite D call. The CDR3 has 14 amino acids. Per germline, CDR1 MNHGY and CDR2 SAAAGT. Trimming shortened V by 0 bases and J by 10 bases, and 13 bases separated the two germline ends. The CDR3, as DNA: TGTGCCAGCAGTTACTCGCAGTTCTCGGGCGAGCAGTTCTTC. Its translation is CASSYSQFSGEQFF.

This clonotype was observed many times. J is TRBJ1-1 and V is TRBV28; TRBD1 agrees at 7 bases. With V trimmed by 5 bases and J by 1 base, 4 bases remained unmatched. Germline assignment: CDR1 MDHEN and CDR2 SYDVKM. The CDR3 contains 14 residues. CDR3 protein: CASSGRTGNTEAFF. The CDR3 DNA sequence: TGTGCCAGCAGTGGAAGGACAGGGAACACTGAAGCTTTCTTT.

This clonotype was observed a handful of times. The V call is TRBV4-3, the J call TRBJ2-3, with TRBD2 identical over 11 bases. V lost 4 bases to trimming and J lost 4 bases; unmatched junction nucleotides: 7. The germline gives CDR1 LGHNA, CDR2 YSLEER. The CDR3 length is 16 residues. CDR3: CASSPVAGGPSDTQYF. CDR3 bases: TGCGCCAGCAGCCCCGTAGCGGGAGGGCCTTCAGATACGCAGTATTTT.

This clonotype showed up many times. This rearrangement joins TRBV7-9 to TRBJ1-1, with unresolved D. Per germline, CDR1 SEHNR and CDR2 FQNEAQ (reference sequence). V lost 6 bases and J lost 11, with 13 bases in between. The CDR3 contains 11 residues. CDR3 sequence: CASRATAGAFF. The CDR3 DNA sequence: TGTGCCAGCAGAGCCACCGCCGGGGCTTTCTTT.

The chain is built from TRBV28 and TRBJ1-1, with 11 bases matching TRBD1. With 5 bases clipped from V and 5 bases from J, the junction kept 16 bases outside the gene matches. Per germline, CDR1 MDHEN and CDR2 SYDVKM. This CDR3 is 18 amino acids long. The CDR3 region is CASSLSSPGQGVGTEAFF. In DNA form, the CDR3 reads TGTGCCAGCAGTCTCTCCAGCCCGGGACAGGGGGTGGGAACTGAAGCTTTCTTT.

This clonotype was observed many times. The V gene is TRBV6-2 or TRBV6-3, the J gene TRBJ1-5, with TRBD1 identical over 9 bases. The CDR3 is 17 amino acids. Germline-derived CDR1 and CDR2 are MNHEY and SVGEGT. V was clipped by 6 bases and J by 4 bases; unmatched bases: 13. The CDR3 region is CASSPISGTGLNQPQHF. For the CDR3, the DNA is TGTGCCAGCAGCCCTATCTCCGGGACAGGGTTGAATCAGCCCCAGCATTTT.

The chain recombines TRBV19 with TRBJ2-3; 7 bases are shared with TRBD2. This CDR3 comprises 14 residues. V shed 10 bases and J 1 base; nucleotides not matched to a gene: 8. Germline V gene sequence: CDR1 LNHDA, CDR2 SQIVND (reference sequence). CDR3 sequence (DNA): TGTGCCACCTCAGCTAGCGGAGGCACAGATACGCAGTATTTT. Translating it yields CATSASGGTDTQYF.

This clonotype occurred many times. V is TRBV14 and J is TRBJ1-1; D gene uncertain. V dropped 0 bases and J dropped 11 bases, with 13 bases sitting between them. Germline V gene sequence: CDR1 SGHDN, CDR2 FVKESK. The CDR3 is 13 amino acids. CDR3 nucleotides: TGTGCCAGCAGCCAAGATCTGGAACGTCGGGCTTTCTTT. Translation: CASSQDLERRAFF.

This clonotype was counted at least ten times. The J gene is TRBJ2-3, the V gene TRBV11-3; 8 bases are a match to TRBD2. Germline V gene sequence: CDR1 SGHNT, CDR2 YENEEA. Trimming took 11 bases from V and 1 from J; bases not matched to a gene: 5. This CDR3 has 13 amino acids. The CDR3 sequence: CACSGKGTDTQYF. The CDR3 DNA reads as TGTGCCTGTAGCGGGAAAGGCACAGATACGCAGTATTTT.

This clonotype showed up many times. The rearrangement uses TRBV24-1 and TRBJ2-1; D possibly matches TRBD1 or TRBD2 (5 bases each). V was cut by 4 bases and J by 0 bases, with 12 bases left in between. Germline loops: CDR1 KGHDR, CDR2 SFDVKD. The CDR3 runs to 16 residues. The CDR3 DNA is TGTGCCACCAGTGACCCGGGACCGAGCTCCTACAATGAGCAGTTCTTC. Translating it yields CATSDPGPSSYNEQFF.

This clonotype was seen ten or more times. Mismatch with germline at one junction end may stem from a read error. V usage is TRBV7-7 and J usage is TRBJ2-1; TRBD2 matches 10 bases. The germline V gene encodes CDR1 SSHAT and CDR2 FNYEAQ (reference sequence). The length of the CDR3 is 18 residues. In nucleotides, the CDR3 is TGTGCTAGCAGCTCTGGGCTAGCGGGAGCCCCACCGAGGGGTGAGCAGTTCTTC. Its protein product is CASSSGLAGAPPRGEQFF.

CDR3 loop: CASSIAGRSYNEQFF. The CDR3 bases are TGTGCCAGTAGTATCGCGGGGAGGTCCTACAATGAGCAGTTCTTC. The chain joins TRBV19 to TRBJ2-1; the D gene is possibly TRBD2 (6 bases). This CDR3 spans 15 amino acids. The germline V gene has CDR1 LNHDA and CDR2 SQIVND (reference sequence). The V gene lost 3 bases and the J gene lost 1 base, with 10 bases spanning the gap.

Concerning this clonotype itself: Since a much larger clone is just one base distant, this may be a read error. A read error is likely, as this CDR3 ends without the conserved phenylalanine or tryptophan. This sequence joins TRBV7-2 and TRBJ2-3, with a weak D call TRBD2 (6 bases). The CDR3 has 15 residues. Trimming took off 2 bases at V and 2 bases at J, with 11 bases between the two ends. Germline CDR1 is SGHTA and CDR2 is FQGNSA. CDR3 DNA sequence: TGTGCCAGCAGCTTACGCGGGATTTACACAGATACGCAGTATCTT. Amino acid sequence: CASSLRGIYTDTQYL.

In the case of this clonotype: One end of the junction fails to match germline, which may point to a read error. The chain carries TRBV28 and TRBJ2-2; 16 positions match TRBD2. Germline CDR1 is MDHEN and CDR2 is SYDVKM. The CDR3 length is 18 residues. The CDR3 DNA reads as TGTGCCAGCAGTTTGGGGACTAGCGGGAGGGCCGACACCGAGGAGCTGTTTTTT. Translating gives CASSLGTSGRADTEELFF.

V usage is TRBV19 and J usage is TRBJ2-1; weak D call: TRBD2 (6 bases). The germline gives CDR1 LNHDA, CDR2 SQIVND (reference sequence). The CDR3 runs 13 residues. The V end was cut by 5 bases, the J end by 7 bases, with 12 bases between. The DNA of the CDR3 is TGTGCCAGTAGTTCGGGAGACGAGAATGAGCAGTTCTTC. Translated: CASSSGDENEQFF. The full variable domain, with the rest looked up from reference TRBV19 and TRBJ2-1, is DGGITQSPKYLFRKEGQNVTLSCEQNLNHDAMYWYRQDPGQGLRLIYYSQIVNDFQKGDIAEGYSVSREKKESFPLTVTSAQKNPTAFYLCASSSGDENEQFFGPGTRLTVL.

The chain has TRBV11-2 and TRBJ2-3; D ambiguous. CDR3 length: 13 amino acids. V lost 0 bases, J lost 11 bases, and 12 bases lay in between. The germline V gene has CDR1 SGHAT and CDR2 FQNNGV. CDR3 bases: TGTGCCAGCAGCTTAGATTCCTGGTGGGGGCAGTATTTT. This encodes CASSLDSWWGQYF.

This clonotype was counted ten times or more. V gene TRBV7-2 combines with J gene TRBJ1-4; 9 nucleotides match TRBD1. This CDR3 is built from 14 residues. Germline V CDR1 and CDR2: SGHTA, FQGNSA. Trimming cost V 4 bases and J 4 bases; bases outside gene matches: 1. CDR3 in amino acids: CASSWDRVNEKLFF. In DNA, the CDR3 is TGTGCCAGCAGCTGGGACAGGGTTAATGAAAAACTGTTTTTT.

The genes are TRBV6-6 and TRBJ2-1, with D hard to call. The CDR3 length is 13 residues. Deletions cut 6 bases from V and 2 bases from J, with 8 bases between. Germline lookup yields CDR1 MNHNY and CDR2 SVGAGI (reference sequence). The CDR3 region is CASSYIAYNEQFF. CDR3 coding DNA: TGTGCCAGCAGCTATATAGCCTACAATGAGCAGTTCTTC.

The CDR3 here is CSAREAGQGYGYTF. In nucleotides, the CDR3 is TGCAGTGCTAGAGAGGCCGGCCAGGGCTATGGCTACACCTTC. V is TRBV20-1 and J is TRBJ1-2; TRBD1 is a possible D gene (5 bases). The germline V gene has CDR1 DFQATT and CDR2 SNEGSKA (reference sequence). The CDR3 contains 14 residues. V gave up 0 bases and J gave up 4 bases, with 12 bases separating them.

This clonotype was seen ten or more times. The chain couples TRBV7-2 to TRBJ1-2, with unresolved D. The germline gives CDR1 SGHTA, CDR2 FQGNSA. The CDR3 contains 13 residues. V was cut by 5 bases and J by 5 bases, with 12 bases left in between. The DNA for the CDR3 is TGTGCCAGCAGCATTCCGACTTTGTATGGCTACACCTTC. It is translated as CASSIPTLYGYTF.

This chain connects TRBV29-1 to TRBJ2-1, with D unclear. Trimming took 7 bases from V and 0 from J, leaving 10 bases between them. This CDR3 spans 13 amino acids. Germline CDR1 is SQVTM and CDR2 is ANQGSEA. CDR3 protein: CSGAQSSYNEQFF. Written as DNA, the CDR3 is TGCAGCGGAGCGCAGAGCTCCTACAATGAGCAGTTCTTC.

This clonotype was recorded at least ten times. The chain uses TRBV7-2 and TRBJ2-5; 16 bases match TRBD2. This CDR3 contains 18 residues. Unmatched junction bases numbered 11, after V lost 5 bases and J lost 5 bases. Germline-derived CDR1 and CDR2 are SGHTA and FQGNSA. CDR3 amino acids: CASSKTGTSGRARETQYF. The DNA of the CDR3 is TGTGCCAGCAGCAAGACCGGGACTAGCGGGAGGGCCAGGGAGACCCAGTACTTC.

This clonotype has ten or more counts. Here the CDR3 reads CASSFTGNTEAFF. DNA of the CDR3: TGTGCCAGCAGCTTTACGGGGAACACTGAAGCTTTCTTT. This chain uses TRBV7-2 with TRBJ1-1; D is uncertain. Germline assignment: CDR1 SGHTA and CDR2 FQGNSA. The CDR3 runs 13 residues. Trimming removed 3 bases from V and 1 base from J, with 6 bases in between.

This clonotype showed up just once. The rearrangement links TRBV6-2 or TRBV6-3 to TRBJ2-7, with TRBD2 matching over 15 bases. The CDR3 is 19 amino acids. The V and J ends lost 6 bases and 0 bases, in that order; junction bases with no gene match: 12. Germline loops: CDR1 MNHEY, CDR2 SVGEGT. CDR3 amino acids: CASRPFPGLAGGNSYEQYF. CDR3 coding DNA: TGTGCCAGCAGACCCTTTCCGGGACTAGCGGGGGGAAACTCCTACGAGCAGTACTTC.

This clonotype was seen more than once but under ten times. This rearrangement joins TRBV5-4 to TRBJ2-7, with TRBD2 matching 10 bases. CDR3 length: 17 amino acids. Trimming at V came to 4 bases and at J to 3 bases, leaving 13 bases not matched to a gene. Germline V gene lookup returns CDR1 SGHNT and CDR2 YYREEE (reference sequence). CDR3 sequence reads: CASSPPRTSGGFYEQYF. The CDR3 DNA reads TGTGCCAGCAGCCCGCCAAGGACTAGCGGAGGATTCTACGAGCAGTACTTC.

The chain joins TRBV5-1 to TRBJ2-1, with D unclear. V lost 2 bases to trimming and J lost 2 bases, with 8 bases between them. CDR1 is SGHRS, CDR2 YFSETQ, per germline. The CDR3 is made up of 14 amino acids. The DNA for the CDR3 is TGCGCCAGCAGCTTTCTACCTACCTACAATGAGCAGTTCTTC. It translates to CASSFLPTYNEQFF. The whole variable domain, remainder taken from reference TRBV5-1 and TRBJ2-1, is KAGVTQTPRYLIKTRGQQVTLSCSPISGHRSVSWYQQTPGQGLQFLFEYFSETQRNKGNFPGRFSGRQFSNSRSEMNVSTLELGDSALYLCASSFLPTYNEQFFGPGTRLTVL.

This clonotype occurred many times. The chain has TRBV7-8 and TRBJ1-2; possibly TRBD1 for D (6 bases). Deletions cut 2 bases from V and 8 bases from J, with 15 bases between. Looked up from germline, CDR1 is SGHVS and CDR2 is FQNEAQ. This CDR3 has 14 residues. The CDR3 nucleotides are TGTGCCAGCAGCTTACTTTCACAGGGTAACGGCTACACCTTC. Its protein is CASSLLSQGNGYTF.

This clonotype occurred a few times. This sequence joins TRBV2 and TRBJ1-2, with unresolved D. This CDR3 is built from 13 residues. Trimming left V 2 bases short and J 4 bases short, with 8 bases between. CDR1 is SNHLY and CDR2 is FYNNEI in the germline V gene. Written as DNA, the CDR3 is TGTGCCAGCAGTGAACGGGGAGGCTATGGCTACACCTTC. It codes for CASSERGGYGYTF.